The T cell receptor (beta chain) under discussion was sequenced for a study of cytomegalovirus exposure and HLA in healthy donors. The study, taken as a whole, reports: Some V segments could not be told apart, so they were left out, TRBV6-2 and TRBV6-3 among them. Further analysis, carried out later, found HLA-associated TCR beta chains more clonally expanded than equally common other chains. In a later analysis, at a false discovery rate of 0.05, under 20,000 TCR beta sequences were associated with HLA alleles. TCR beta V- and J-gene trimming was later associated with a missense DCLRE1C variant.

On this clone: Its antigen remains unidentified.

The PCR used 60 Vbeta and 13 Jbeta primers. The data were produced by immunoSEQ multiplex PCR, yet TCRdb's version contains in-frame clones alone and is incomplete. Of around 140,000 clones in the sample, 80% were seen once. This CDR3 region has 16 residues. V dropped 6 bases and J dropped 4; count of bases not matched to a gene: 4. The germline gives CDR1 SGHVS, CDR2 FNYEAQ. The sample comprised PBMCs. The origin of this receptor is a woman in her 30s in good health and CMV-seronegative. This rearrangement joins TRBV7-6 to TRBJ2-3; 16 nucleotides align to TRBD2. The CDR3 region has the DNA TGTGCCAGCAGTGGGACTAGCGGGGGGGCAGCAGATACGCAGTATTTT. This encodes CASSGTSGGAADTQYF.